Reported below is one T cell receptor (beta chain). The data were obtained in a study of long-term antiretroviral therapy in people with HIV. Researchers ran immunoSEQ v3.0 at survey level. Here immunoSEQ multiplex PCR was the method, and the copy in TCRdb shows in-frame clones only, minus some. The table shows fewer than 30,000 clones, with around 90% occurring only once. The receptor was derived from a man in his fifties or sixties with HIV. Sequencing used unsorted PBMCs, obtained 1.8 years before starting antiretroviral therapy.

The CDR3: CASNDIRDGELFF. The CDR3 bases are TGTGCCAGCAATGATATTCGCGACGGGGAGCTGTTTTTT. The gene calls are TRBV2 and TRBJ2-2; D is ambiguous. Germline assignment: CDR1 SNHLY and CDR2 FYNNEI. V was pared by 7 bases and J by 7 bases, with 13 bases between. This CDR3 contains 13 residues.